This T cell receptor (beta chain) was profiled in a study of long-term antiretroviral therapy in people with HIV. In the study overall: It was about a decade after the earliest samples that the 2015 immediate-ART recommendation appeared.

V was clipped by 5 bases and J by 9 bases; unmatched bases: 10. This CDR3 is 15 amino acids long. Germline V lookup: CDR1 SGHNT, CDR2 YENEEA. Participants who had HIV were, without exception, treated in the United States. The authors ran the immunoSEQ assay, v3.0, at survey level. Sequencing was intended to reach 40,000-50,000 T-cell genomes per sample. Produced via immunoSEQ multiplex PCR; TCRdb's table is partial and in-frame only. Of more than 20,000 clones in the sample, about 88% were seen once. The sample here was unsorted PBMCs, taken about 2.6 years after starting antiretroviral therapy. The receptor's source is a man aged 40-49 years with HIV. The chain has TRBV11-3 and TRBJ2-1, with TRBD2 identical over 10 bases. CDR3 coding DNA: TGTGCCAGCAGCCTTTCCACTAGCGGGACGGTTGAGCAGTTCTTC. This sequence encodes CASSLSTSGTVEQFF. The full variable domain, in which reference TRBV11-3 and TRBJ2-1 provide the parts outside the CDR3, is EAGVVQSPRYKIIEKKQPVAFWCNPISGHNTLYWYLQNLGQGPELLIRYENEEAVDDSQLPKDRFSAERLKGVDSTLKIQPAELGDSAVYLCASSLSTSGTVEQFFGPGTRLTVL.